One T cell receptor (beta chain) is described in this entry. The sample comes from a study of blood T cell repertoires in COVID-19. Study information: The samples span acute and convalescent COVID-19 from the United States, Italy and Spain. Sources were T cells, B-cell-depleted T cells, or PBMCs; the material itself was cDNA or gDNA.

Cohort 3 donors were reported recovered after two negative PCRs, clearance, or symptom resolution. With 6 bases removed from V and 0 bases from J, the gap between germline ends came to 12 bases. Germline V gene lookup returns CDR1 MNHEY and CDR2 SVGAGI. This CDR3 is built from 15 residues. TCRdb's copy holds only in-frame clones and misses some; the assay was immunoSEQ multiplex PCR. The repertoire holds 300,000 to 400,000 clones, with around 91% as singletons. Sequenced input: PBMCs or T cells enriched from blood (not recorded which). This TCR derives from a young man who had recovered from COVID-19. V and J are TRBV6-5 and TRBJ1-3; D may be TRBD1 (6 bases). The CDR3 loop is CASSNTGNSGNTIYF. In DNA form, the CDR3 reads TGTGCCAGCAGCAATACAGGGAACTCTGGAAACACCATATATTTT.